This entry lists 6 T cell receptor beta chains sequenced from one sample in a study of T-cell memory formation after mild COVID-19. TCRdb reanalysed the 5' RACE reads using MiXCR and keeps one entry per CDR3 protein. The table has a few hundred thousand distinct CDR3 sequences, 25% seen once. The sample consisted of PBMCs or a T cell subset sorted from them (not recorded which). The receptors come from an adult woman who had mild COVID-19 (a few samples of this study predate the infection). Cell type and time point are not known.

This clonotype was observed a handful of times. Here the CDR3 DNA reads TGTGCCAGCAGTTGGGGGACAGGGGAGTCAGATACGCAGTATTTT. Its translation is CASSWGTGESDTQYF. The rearrangement joins TRBV12-3 or TRBV12-4 to TRBJ2-3; 10 bases are a match to TRBD1. V dropped 4 bases and J dropped 4; count of bases not matched to a gene: 5. The CDR3 is 15 residues long.

In this sample, this clonotype turned up a few times. The rearrangement links TRBV2 to TRBJ2-1; possibly TRBD1 for D (6 bases). V dropped 5 bases and J dropped 6 bases, with 17 bases sitting between them. In germline, CDR1 is SNHLY, CDR2 FYNNEI. This CDR3 is built from 15 residues. The CDR3 bases are TGTGCCAGCAGTCAAGACAGGCTCTTGGGCAATGAGCAGTTCTTC. Translation gives CASSQDRLLGNEQFF. The whole variable domain, remainder taken from reference TRBV2 and TRBJ2-1, is EPEVTQTPSHQVTQMGQEVILRCVPISNHLYFYWYRQILGQKVEFLVSFYNNEISEKSEIFDDQFSVERPDGSNFTLKIRSTKLEDSAMYFCASSQDRLLGNEQFFGPGTRLTVL.

This clonotype was seen more than once but under ten times. The chain combines TRBV9 with TRBJ2-7, with unresolved D. Germline CDR1 and CDR2: SGDLS and YYNGEE. The CDR3 is 13 residues long. V lost 0 bases and J 5 bases, leaving 9 bases between the germline ends. CDR3 coding DNA: TGTGCCAGCAGCGTAGGAAGGGTTGACGAGCAGTACTTC. It yields the protein CASSVGRVDEQYF.

This chain's CDR3 is CASSQGSGAYYGYTF. The CDR3 DNA sequence: TGTGCCAGCAGCCAAGGATCCGGTGCCTACTATGGCTACACCTTC. The V gene is TRBV3-1, the J gene TRBJ1-2; D is uncertain. From germline, CDR1 is LGHDT and CDR2 YNNKEL (reference sequence). The CDR3 is 15 residues long. The V gene lost 1 base and the J gene lost 3 bases, with 12 bases spanning the gap.

This clonotype was counted many times. The gene calls are TRBV2 and TRBJ2-1; 10 bases map to TRBD2. The CDR3 has 15 residues. With 4 bases clipped from V and 5 bases from J, the junction kept 5 bases outside the gene matches. CDR1 and CDR2 from the germline V gene are SNHLY and FYNNEI. The CDR3 nucleotides read TGTGCCAGCAGTGGCAAGCGGGGGGGCAACAATGAGCAGTTCTTC. It encodes CASSGKRGGNNEQFF.

The chain joins TRBV5-1 to TRBJ1-5; no clear D. Germline CDR1 and CDR2: SGHRS and YFSETQ. The CDR3 runs 14 residues. The V gene lost 6 bases and the J gene lost 1 base, with 11 bases spanning the gap. This CDR3 reads CASKASPSNQPQHF. The CDR3 DNA reads as TGCGCCAGCAAAGCTAGTCCGAGCAATCAGCCCCAGCATTTT.